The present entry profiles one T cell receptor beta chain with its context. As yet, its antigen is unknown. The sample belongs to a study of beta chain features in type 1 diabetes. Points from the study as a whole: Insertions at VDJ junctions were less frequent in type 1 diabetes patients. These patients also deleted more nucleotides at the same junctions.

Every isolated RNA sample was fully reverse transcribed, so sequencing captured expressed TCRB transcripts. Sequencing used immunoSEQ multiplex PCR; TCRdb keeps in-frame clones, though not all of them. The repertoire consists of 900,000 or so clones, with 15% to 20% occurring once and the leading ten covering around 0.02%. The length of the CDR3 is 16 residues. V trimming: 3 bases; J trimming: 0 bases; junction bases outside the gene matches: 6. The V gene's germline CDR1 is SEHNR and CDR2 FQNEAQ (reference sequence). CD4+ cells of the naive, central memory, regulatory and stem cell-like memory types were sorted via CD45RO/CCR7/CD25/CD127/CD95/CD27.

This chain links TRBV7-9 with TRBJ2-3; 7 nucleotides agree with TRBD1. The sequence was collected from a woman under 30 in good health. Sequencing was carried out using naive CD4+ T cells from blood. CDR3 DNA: TGTGCCAGCAGCTTCAGACAGGGCCGTAGCACAGATACGCAGTATTTT. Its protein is CASSFRQGRSTDTQYF.